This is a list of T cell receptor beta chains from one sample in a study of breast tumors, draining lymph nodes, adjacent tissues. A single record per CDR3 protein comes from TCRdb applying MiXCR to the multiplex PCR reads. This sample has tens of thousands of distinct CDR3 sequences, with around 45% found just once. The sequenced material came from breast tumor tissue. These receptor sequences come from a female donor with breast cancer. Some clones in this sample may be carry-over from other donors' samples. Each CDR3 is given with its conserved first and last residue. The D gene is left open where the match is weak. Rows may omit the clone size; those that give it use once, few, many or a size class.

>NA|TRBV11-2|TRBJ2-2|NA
CASSPTGMSTGELLF
TGTGCCAGCAGCCCCACAGGGATGAGCACCGGGGAGCTGCTTTTT
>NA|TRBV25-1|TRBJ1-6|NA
CASSRQQNSPLHF
TGTGCCAGCAGTAGGCAGCAAAATTCACCCCTCCACTTT
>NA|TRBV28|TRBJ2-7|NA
CASARYEQYF
TGTGCCAGCGCCCGCTACGAGCAGTACTTC
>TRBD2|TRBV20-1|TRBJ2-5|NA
CSASPPRASGKWESQYF
TGCAGTGCTAGCCCCCCTCGGGCTAGCGGGAAATGGGAGTCCCAGTACTTC
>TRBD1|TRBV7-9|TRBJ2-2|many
CASSFGTGPGELFF
TGTGCCAGCAGCTTTGGGACAGGGCCCGGGGAGCTGTTTTTT
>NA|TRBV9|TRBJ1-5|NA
CASSAGTSNQSQHF
TGTGCCAGCAGCGCCGGGACGAGCAATCAGTCTCAGCATTTT
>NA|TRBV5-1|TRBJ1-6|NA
CASSLMTGSDSPLHF
TGCGCCAGCAGCTTGATGACAGGTTCGGATTCACCCCTCCACTTT
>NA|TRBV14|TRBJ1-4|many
CASSLDRGAGKLFF
TGTGCCAGCAGCTTGGACCGGGGGGCGGGAAAACTGTTTTTT
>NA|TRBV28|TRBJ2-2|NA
CASSLLEVGELFF
TGTGCCAGCAGTTTATTGGAGGTTGGGGAGCTGTTTTTT
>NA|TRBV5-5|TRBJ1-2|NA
CASSLVQAPRYGYTF
TGTGCCAGCAGCTTGGTACAGGCGCCGCGCTATGGCTACACCTTC
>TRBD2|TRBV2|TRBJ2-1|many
CASSLAGAVNEQFF
TGTGCCAGCAGCCTAGCGGGAGCTGTCAATGAGCAGTTCTTC
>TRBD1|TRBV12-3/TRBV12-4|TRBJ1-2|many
CASSPDRRIYGYTF
TGTGCCAGCAGTCCGGACAGGAGGATCTATGGCTACACCTTC
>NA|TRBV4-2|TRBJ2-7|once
CASSQGRSNSYEQYF
TGTGCCAGCAGCCAGGGGCGAAGTAACTCCTACGAGCAGTACTTC
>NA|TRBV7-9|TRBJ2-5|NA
CASSYPQDNQETQYF
TGTGCCAGCAGCTACCCCCAGGACAACCAAGAGACCCAGTACTTC
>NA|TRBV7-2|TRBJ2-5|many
CASSQQGLVETQYF
TGTGCCAGCAGCCAACAAGGACTCGTAGAGACCCAGTACTTC
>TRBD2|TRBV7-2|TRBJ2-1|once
CASSLEGTSGVRNEQFF
TGTGCCAGCAGCTTAGAGGGGACTAGCGGGGTCCGGAATGAGCAGTTCTTC
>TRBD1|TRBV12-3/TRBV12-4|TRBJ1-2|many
CASSPGGGQAKRGYGYTF
TGTGCCAGCAGCCCTGGGGGAGGACAGGCAAAGAGGGGCTATGGCTACACCTTC
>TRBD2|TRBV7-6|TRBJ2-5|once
CASSRLAGGETQYF
TGTGCCAGCAGCCGACTAGCGGGAGGGGAGACCCAGTACTTC
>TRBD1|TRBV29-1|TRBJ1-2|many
CSVADRPEYGYTF
TGCAGCGTTGCGGACAGGCCTGAGTATGGCTACACCTTC
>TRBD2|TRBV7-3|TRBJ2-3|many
CASSLIGGTSGADTQYF
TGTGCCAGCAGCTTAATAGGGGGGACTAGCGGGGCAGATACGCAGTATTTT
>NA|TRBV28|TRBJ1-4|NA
CVSSQNEKLFF
TGTGTCAGCAGCCAGAACGAGAAACTGTTTTTT
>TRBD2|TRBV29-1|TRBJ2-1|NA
CSFGTSSSYNEQFF
TGCAGCTTCGGGACTAGCAGCTCCTACAATGAGCAGTTCTTC
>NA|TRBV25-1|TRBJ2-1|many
CASSELDNYNEQFF
TGTGCCAGCAGTGAGTTGGACAACTACAATGAGCAGTTCTTC
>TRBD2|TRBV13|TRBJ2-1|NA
CASRGRGGHNEQFF
TGTGCCAGCAGGGGCCGGGGGGGTCACAATGAGCAGTTCTTC
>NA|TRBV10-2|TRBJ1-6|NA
CASSPRRAADNSPLHF
TGCGCCAGCAGCCCTAGGAGGGCCGCAGATAATTCACCCCTCCACTTT
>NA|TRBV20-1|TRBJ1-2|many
CSARVPTTGRTYGYTF
TGCAGTGCTAGAGTACCCACCACGGGCAGAACCTATGGCTACACCTTC
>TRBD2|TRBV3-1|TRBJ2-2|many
CASSQGPTSAHTGELFF
TGTGCCAGCAGCCAAGGCCCCACTAGCGCCCACACCGGGGAGCTGTTTTTT